This T cell receptor (beta chain) was obtained from a study of identifying expanded T cells in peripheral blood. Profiled with immunoSEQ multiplex PCR; TCRdb holds only in-frame clones, not every one. The data hold under 95,000 clones, with about 89% observed a single time. The CDR3 consists of 15 residues. Germline V gene sequence: CDR1 SGHNT, CDR2 YYREEE (reference sequence). V lost 0 bases, J lost 7 bases, and 16 bases lay in between. This chain uses TRBV5-4 with TRBJ1-2; maybe TRBD1 (6 bases). Sequencing was carried out using blood. This receptor was obtained from a person aged 18 to 70 in good health. This CDR3 is CASSLEGVQGSGYTF. Here the CDR3 DNA reads TGTGCCAGCAGCTTGGAAGGAGTACAGGGCTCTGGCTACACCTTC.